Below, 5 T cell receptor beta chains from the same sample are listed, as sequenced in a study of graft-versus-host responses after intestinal transplantation. Sequencing used immunoSEQ multiplex PCR; TCRdb keeps in-frame clones, though not all of them. The sample has 2,000 to 2,500 clones; about 93% are singletons. The starting material was PBMCs, obtained 19 days after intestinal transplant. Receptor source: a human patient who received an intestinal transplant, so some T cells may come from the graft donor.

The chain joins TRBV28 to TRBJ1-1; no firm D call. Germline V gene sequence: CDR1 MDHEN, CDR2 SYDVKM. This CDR3 is built from 14 residues. Trimming left V 2 bases short and J 3 bases short, with 10 bases between. The CDR3 loop is CASSLEGGDTEAFF. DNA for the CDR3: TGTGCCAGCAGTTTAGAGGGTGGGGACACTGAAGCTTTCTTT.

The V and J genes are TRBV13 and TRBJ2-1, with D possibly matching TRBD2 (6 bases). The CDR3 covers 16 residues. Trimming took 5 bases from V and 5 from J, leaving 19 bases between them. Germline CDR1 reads PRHDT; CDR2 reads FYEKMQ (reference sequence). The CDR3 bases are TGTGCCAGCAGCCCATTCCGGGACTTGAGGGACAATGAGCAGTTCTTC. This encodes CASSPFRDLRDNEQFF.

This rearrangement joins TRBV6-1 to TRBJ1-1; D is uncertain. This CDR3 has 13 amino acids. Looked up from germline, CDR1 is MNHNS and CDR2 is SASEGT. V lost 3 bases and J 3 bases, leaving 8 bases between the germline ends. CDR3 loop: CASSDTDYTEAFF. DNA of the CDR3: TGTGCCAGCAGTGATACTGACTACACTGAAGCTTTCTTT.

Notes on this clone: The junction and the germline gene differ at one end; a read error may be behind it. Other DNA sequences in the sample encode the same CDR3. The chain carries TRBV2 and TRBJ2-4, with TRBD2 identical over 13 bases. The CDR3 loop spans 19 amino acids. In germline, CDR1 is SNHLY, CDR2 FYNNEI. CDR3 region: CASSEGGPLAGGLKNIQYF. The CDR3, as DNA: TGTGCCAGCAGCGAAGGGGGGCCACTAGCGGGGGGGCTCAAAAACATTCAGTACTTC.

This chain uses TRBV5-6 with TRBJ2-7; TRBD1 is a possible D gene (7 bases). V lost 2 bases and J 4 bases, leaving 25 bases between the germline ends. Germline V CDR1 and CDR2: SGHDT, YYEEEE. There are 18 residues in the CDR3. The CDR3 DNA is TGTGCCAGCAGCTTCGACCACTTCGACAGGGACTTACCTTACGAGCAGTACTTC. Translated, it gives CASSFDHFDRDLPYEQYF.